This T cell receptor (beta chain) came from a study of cytotoxic CD8 clonotypes in ibrutinib-treated CLL. Study-wide background: The taking of response samples occurred after a median roughly 11 months of treatment, with a range of 6 to 36. Study-wide results and limits: Clonality was higher at baseline than in age-matched healthy donors and tracked circulating CD8+ T-cell counts. At progression, clonality fell back toward baseline after rising at ibrutinib response. Public clonotypes proved infrequent, and on treatment they shrank or remained steady.

Using immunoSEQ multiplex PCR, the repertoire was profiled, and TCRdb retains in-frame clones only, with some absent. The sample records approximately 150,000 clones, roughly 84% being singletons. CDR3 length equals 18 residues. CDR1 is SGHRS and CDR2 is YFSETQ in the germline V gene. V shed 0 bases, J shed 1 base, and the junction held 11 bases outside the gene matches. Concerning this clone itself: Its antigen remains unknown.

The chain is built from TRBV5-1 and TRBJ2-5, with 8 bases identical to TRBD2. The origin of this receptor is a human donor with chronic lymphocytic leukemia. Material: PBMCs, obtained at disease progression, from a patient treated with ibrutinib. CDR3 DNA sequence: TGCGCCAGCAGCTTGGAAGGAGGGACTAGTCTTCGCCAAGAGACCCAGTACTTC. As protein: CASSLEGGTSLRQETQYF.